These T cell receptor beta chains were read from a single sample in a study of cytomegalovirus exposure and HLA in healthy donors. Produced via immunoSEQ multiplex PCR; TCRdb's table is partial and in-frame only. The profile covers some 200,000 clones, with around 79% appearing a single time and around 1.8% taken by the ten largest. The sequenced sample consisted of PBMCs. Source of these receptors: a man between 18 and 35 years old in good health and CMV-seronegative. Each CDR3 is given with its conserved first and last residue. The order of the fields is D gene, clone size, V gene, J gene, CDR3 protein, CDR3 DNA. The D gene is left open where the match is weak. Size values are once, few and many counts, or a class for expanded clones, and some rows have none.

d_call: TRBD2; clone_size: NA; v_call: TRBV7-3; j_call: TRBJ2-2; cdr3_aa: CASSSVGGANTGELFF; cdr3_nt: TGTGCCAGCAGCTCCGTCGGGGGGGCGAACACCGGGGAGCTGTTTTTT
d_call: TRBD1; clone_size: NA; v_call: TRBV2; j_call: TRBJ2-2; cdr3_aa: CASSVMGQGAGELFF; cdr3_nt: TGTGCCAGCAGTGTTATGGGGCAGGGGGCCGGGGAGCTGTTTTTT
d_call: NA; clone_size: once; v_call: TRBV18; j_call: TRBJ1-5; cdr3_aa: CASSPGQGYQPQHF; cdr3_nt: TGTGCCAGCTCACCAGGCCAGGGTTATCAGCCCCAGCATTTT
d_call: NA; clone_size: NA; v_call: TRBV6-6; j_call: TRBJ1-2; cdr3_aa: CASSYTTGNYGYTF; cdr3_nt: TGTGCCAGCAGTTACACTACAGGGAACTATGGCTACACCTTC
d_call: TRBD1; clone_size: once; v_call: TRBV6-6; j_call: TRBJ2-1; cdr3_aa: CASSYAVTGDYNEQFF; cdr3_nt: TGTGCCAGCAGTTACGCGGTGACAGGGGACTACAATGAGCAGTTCTTC
d_call: TRBD2; clone_size: few; v_call: TRBV29-1; j_call: TRBJ2-1; cdr3_aa: CSMDLGGDEQFF; cdr3_nt: TGCAGCATGGACTTGGGAGGGGATGAGCAGTTCTTC
d_call: TRBD1; clone_size: NA; v_call: TRBV7-4; j_call: TRBJ2-1; cdr3_aa: CASRGGDRAGGNEQFF; cdr3_nt: TGTGCCAGCAGGGGTGGGGACAGGGCAGGTGGCAATGAGCAGTTCTTC
d_call: TRBD2; clone_size: NA; v_call: TRBV27; j_call: TRBJ2-1; cdr3_aa: CASSSIAGGRDEQFF; cdr3_nt: TGTGCCAGCAGTTCAATAGCGGGAGGTCGCGATGAGCAGTTCTTC
d_call: TRBD2; clone_size: NA; v_call: TRBV6-5; j_call: TRBJ2-2; cdr3_aa: CASSYGLAGGTGELFF; cdr3_nt: TGTGCCAGCAGTTACGGGCTAGCGGGGGGGACCGGGGAGCTGTTTTTT
d_call: TRBD1; clone_size: NA; v_call: TRBV14; j_call: TRBJ2-2; cdr3_aa: CASSQGPGGTGELFF; cdr3_nt: TGTGCCAGCAGCCAAGGGCCAGGGGGCACCGGGGAGCTGTTTTTT
d_call: TRBD2; clone_size: NA; v_call: TRBV6-5; j_call: TRBJ2-7; cdr3_aa: CASSSLAGVGEQYF; cdr3_nt: TGTGCCAGCAGCTCGCTAGCGGGGGTTGGCGAGCAGTACTTC
d_call: TRBD1; clone_size: NA; v_call: TRBV10-2; j_call: TRBJ2-7; cdr3_aa: CASGDRAFYEQYF; cdr3_nt: TGCGCCAGCGGAGACAGGGCTTTCTACGAGCAGTACTTC
d_call: NA; clone_size: once; v_call: TRBV5-1; j_call: TRBJ2-7; cdr3_aa: CASSLGGLGGSYEQYF; cdr3_nt: TGCGCCAGCAGCTTGGGGGGGTTGGGGGGTAGCTACGAGCAGTACTTC
d_call: NA; clone_size: NA; v_call: TRBV2; j_call: TRBJ1-6; cdr3_aa: CASRQDRIGSPLHF; cdr3_nt: TGTGCCAGCAGACAAGACAGGATCGGTTCACCCCTCCACTTT
d_call: TRBD2; clone_size: NA; v_call: TRBV6-5; j_call: TRBJ2-1; cdr3_aa: CASRLVSGGDNEQFF; cdr3_nt: TGTGCCAGCAGACTGGTTAGCGGGGGGGACAATGAGCAGTTCTTC
d_call: TRBD1; clone_size: NA; v_call: TRBV27; j_call: TRBJ1-6; cdr3_aa: CASTHQGANNSPLHF; cdr3_nt: TGTGCCAGCACCCACCAGGGGGCGAATAATTCACCCCTCCACTTT
d_call: TRBD2; clone_size: NA; v_call: TRBV7-9; j_call: TRBJ2-7; cdr3_aa: CASSRGAGVNEQYF; cdr3_nt: TGTGCCAGCAGCAGGGGAGCGGGGGTCAACGAGCAGTACTTC
d_call: TRBD1; clone_size: once; v_call: TRBV10-3; j_call: TRBJ1-2; cdr3_aa: CAISEFRQGDLYGYTF; cdr3_nt: TGTGCCATCAGTGAATTCCGACAGGGGGACTTATATGGCTACACCTTC
d_call: NA; clone_size: NA; v_call: TRBV7-9; j_call: TRBJ1-1; cdr3_aa: CASSSYRGTEAFF; cdr3_nt: TGTGCCAGCAGCTCATATAGGGGCACTGAAGCTTTCTTT
d_call: TRBD1; clone_size: NA; v_call: TRBV7-9; j_call: TRBJ1-2; cdr3_aa: CASSPRQGGVVRDGYTF; cdr3_nt: TGTGCCAGCAGTCCCCGACAGGGTGGGGTAGTAAGAGATGGCTACACCTTC
d_call: TRBD1; clone_size: NA; v_call: TRBV6-5; j_call: TRBJ1-2; cdr3_aa: CASSPTGGGYGYTF; cdr3_nt: TGTGCCAGCAGTCCGACAGGGGGCGGCTATGGCTACACCTTC
d_call: NA; clone_size: once; v_call: TRBV6-5; j_call: TRBJ1-3; cdr3_aa: CASSYSELGNTIYF; cdr3_nt: TGTGCCAGCAGTTACTCGGAGCTGGGAAACACCATATATTTT
d_call: TRBD2; clone_size: once; v_call: TRBV19; j_call: TRBJ2-1; cdr3_aa: CASSPSGGYNEQFF; cdr3_nt: TGTGCCAGTAGTCCTAGCGGGGGCTACAATGAGCAGTTCTTC
d_call: TRBD1; clone_size: NA; v_call: TRBV6-6; j_call: TRBJ2-4; cdr3_aa: CASYTGVGIQYF; cdr3_nt: TGTGCCAGCTATACAGGGGTGGGCATTCAGTACTTC
d_call: NA; clone_size: NA; v_call: TRBV27; j_call: TRBJ2-5; cdr3_aa: CASGRNSRDF; cdr3_nt: TGTGCCAGCGGTCGTAATAGCCGGGACTTC
d_call: TRBD1; clone_size: NA; v_call: TRBV29-1; j_call: TRBJ2-7; cdr3_aa: CSAATGGGYEQYF; cdr3_nt: TGCAGCGCCGCGACAGGGGGTGGCTACGAGCAGTACTTC
d_call: NA; clone_size: NA; v_call: TRBV18; j_call: TRBJ2-7; cdr3_aa: CASSPPANSYEQYF; cdr3_nt: TGTGCCAGCTCACCACCGGCCAACTCCTACGAGCAGTACTTC
d_call: TRBD1; clone_size: few; v_call: TRBV18; j_call: TRBJ1-4; cdr3_aa: CASSPREKGQATNEKLFF; cdr3_nt: TGTGCCAGCTCACCACGCGAGAAGGGACAGGCAACTAATGAAAAACTGTTTTTT
d_call: TRBD1; clone_size: NA; v_call: TRBV18; j_call: TRBJ1-5; cdr3_aa: CASSPLSGTGGSSNQPQHF; cdr3_nt: TGTGCCAGCTCACCGCTATCCGGGACAGGGGGTAGTAGCAATCAGCCCCAGCATTTT
d_call: NA; clone_size: NA; v_call: TRBV4-1; j_call: TRBJ2-3; cdr3_aa: CASSQGPGMSTDTQYF; cdr3_nt: TGCGCCAGCAGCCAAGGCCCAGGGATGAGCACAGATACGCAGTATTTT
d_call: TRBD1; clone_size: NA; v_call: TRBV7-9; j_call: TRBJ1-2; cdr3_aa: CASSLEGQGLGGYTF; cdr3_nt: TGTGCCAGCAGCTTAGAGGGACAGGGGTTAGGTGGCTACACCTTC
d_call: NA; clone_size: NA; v_call: TRBV7-9; j_call: TRBJ1-4; cdr3_aa: CASSPGSRATNEKLFF; cdr3_nt: TGTGCCAGCAGCCCTGGGAGTCGGGCAACTAATGAAAAACTGTTTTTT
d_call: TRBD1; clone_size: NA; v_call: TRBV27; j_call: TRBJ2-7; cdr3_aa: CASGTGTVPYEQYF; cdr3_nt: TGTGCCAGCGGAACCGGGACAGTCCCCTACGAGCAGTACTTC
d_call: TRBD1; clone_size: NA; v_call: TRBV14; j_call: TRBJ1-5; cdr3_aa: CASRQPTGEGCNQPQHF; cdr3_nt: TGTGCCAGCAGACAACCTACAGGGGAAGGTTGCAATCAGCCCCAGCATTTT
d_call: NA; clone_size: NA; v_call: TRBV5-5; j_call: TRBJ2-7; cdr3_aa: CASSFLTGDEQYF; cdr3_nt: TGTGCCAGCAGCTTCTTAACAGGTGATGAGCAGTACTTC
d_call: TRBD2; clone_size: NA; v_call: TRBV11-3; j_call: TRBJ2-7; cdr3_aa: CASTHREGVYEQYF; cdr3_nt: TGTGCCAGCACCCACCGGGAGGGGGTCTACGAGCAGTACTTC
d_call: NA; clone_size: NA; v_call: TRBV29-1; j_call: TRBJ1-5; cdr3_aa: CSVRKEAAGPQHF; cdr3_nt: TGCAGCGTGAGGAAGGAGGCCGCGGGGCCCCAGCATTTT
d_call: TRBD1; clone_size: NA; v_call: TRBV6-5; j_call: TRBJ2-3; cdr3_aa: CASTSGTGSDTQYF; cdr3_nt: TGTGCCAGCACTTCCGGGACAGGGTCCGATACGCAGTATTTT
d_call: NA; clone_size: NA; v_call: TRBV19; j_call: TRBJ1-1; cdr3_aa: CASTRAGAATEAFF; cdr3_nt: TGTGCCAGTACCCGGGCGGGGGCCGCCACTGAAGCTTTCTTT
d_call: NA; clone_size: NA; v_call: TRBV6-5; j_call: TRBJ2-2; cdr3_aa: CASSYAGLATGELFF; cdr3_nt: TGTGCCAGCAGTTACGCGGGTCTAGCGACCGGGGAGCTGTTTTTT
d_call: TRBD2; clone_size: NA; v_call: TRBV28; j_call: TRBJ2-1; cdr3_aa: CASTTWEGASYNEQFF; cdr3_nt: TGTGCCAGCACCACGTGGGAGGGAGCGTCCTACAATGAGCAGTTCTTC
d_call: TRBD1; clone_size: NA; v_call: TRBV9; j_call: TRBJ1-2; cdr3_aa: CASSPRTGSGGGYTF; cdr3_nt: TGTGCCAGCAGCCCCCGGACAGGGTCGGGGGGTGGCTACACCTTC
d_call: TRBD2; clone_size: few; v_call: TRBV2; j_call: TRBJ2-7; cdr3_aa: CASSEGLADSYEQYF; cdr3_nt: TGTGCCAGCAGTGAGGGGCTAGCGGACTCCTACGAGCAGTACTTC
d_call: NA; clone_size: NA; v_call: TRBV2; j_call: TRBJ2-3; cdr3_aa: CASREQGISTDTQYF; cdr3_nt: TGTGCCAGCAGAGAACAGGGCATCAGCACAGATACGCAGTATTTT
d_call: NA; clone_size: NA; v_call: TRBV13; j_call: TRBJ2-5; cdr3_aa: CASSPAGAETQYF; cdr3_nt: TGTGCCAGCAGCCCTGCGGGGGCAGAGACCCAGTACTTC
d_call: TRBD1; clone_size: NA; v_call: TRBV19; j_call: TRBJ1-5; cdr3_aa: CASRGQGYSNQPQHF; cdr3_nt: TGTGCCAGTAGAGGACAGGGGTATAGCAATCAGCCCCAGCATTTT
d_call: TRBD1; clone_size: NA; v_call: TRBV5-6; j_call: TRBJ1-1; cdr3_aa: CASSPDRGLWLANTEAFF; cdr3_nt: TGTGCCAGCAGCCCCGACAGGGGGCTCTGGTTGGCGAACACTGAAGCTTTCTTT
d_call: NA; clone_size: many; v_call: TRBV7-8; j_call: TRBJ1-1; cdr3_aa: CASSPLYTEAFF; cdr3_nt: TGTGCCAGCAGCCCCCTTTACACTGAAGCTTTCTTT
d_call: NA; clone_size: NA; v_call: TRBV27; j_call: TRBJ2-5; cdr3_aa: CASSRTVPQETQYF; cdr3_nt: TGTGCCAGCAGCCGGACAGTACCTCAAGAGACCCAGTACTTC
d_call: TRBD2; clone_size: NA; v_call: TRBV7-6; j_call: TRBJ2-5; cdr3_aa: CASSLEVRGGWETQYF; cdr3_nt: TGTGCCAGCAGCTTAGAAGTCCGGGGGGGCTGGGAGACCCAGTACTTC
d_call: NA; clone_size: NA; v_call: TRBV7-3; j_call: TRBJ2-3; cdr3_aa: CASSYGGADTQYF; cdr3_nt: TGTGCCAGCAGCTATGGAGGGGCAGATACGCAGTATTTT
d_call: TRBD2; clone_size: NA; v_call: TRBV19; j_call: TRBJ2-1; cdr3_aa: CASNELAGGVNNEQFF; cdr3_nt: TGTGCCAGTAATGAACTAGCGGGGGGGGTTAACAATGAGCAGTTCTTC
d_call: NA; clone_size: NA; v_call: TRBV7-7; j_call: TRBJ2-3; cdr3_aa: CASSLAPIAGGTDTQYF; cdr3_nt: TGTGCTAGCAGCTTAGCCCCCATAGCAGGGGGCACAGATACGCAGTATTTT
d_call: NA; clone_size: NA; v_call: TRBV18; j_call: TRBJ1-5; cdr3_aa: CASSQETRDSNQPQHF; cdr3_nt: TGTGCCAGCTCACAAGAGACACGGGATAGCAATCAGCCCCAGCATTTT
d_call: TRBD1; clone_size: NA; v_call: TRBV7-2; j_call: TRBJ2-1; cdr3_aa: CASRGQLEQFF; cdr3_nt: TGTGCCAGCAGGGGACAGTTGGAGCAGTTCTTC
d_call: NA; clone_size: NA; v_call: TRBV30; j_call: TRBJ2-2; cdr3_aa: CAWSLDSYTGELFF; cdr3_nt: TGTGCCTGGAGTTTAGACAGTTACACCGGGGAGCTGTTTTTT